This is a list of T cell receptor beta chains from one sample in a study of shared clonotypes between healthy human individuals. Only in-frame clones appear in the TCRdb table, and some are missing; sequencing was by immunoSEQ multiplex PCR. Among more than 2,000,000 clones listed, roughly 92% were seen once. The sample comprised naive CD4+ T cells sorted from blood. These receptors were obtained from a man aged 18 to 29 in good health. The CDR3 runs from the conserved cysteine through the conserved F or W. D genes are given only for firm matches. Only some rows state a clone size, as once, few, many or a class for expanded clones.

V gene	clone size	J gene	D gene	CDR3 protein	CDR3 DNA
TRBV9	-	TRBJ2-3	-	CASSATDSSTDTQYF	TGTGCCAGCAGCGCGACGGACAGCAGCACAGATACGCAGTATTTT
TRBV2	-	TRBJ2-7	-	CASKQLVLIDEQYF	TGTGCCAGCAAGCAACTAGTCCTAATCGACGAGCAGTACTTC
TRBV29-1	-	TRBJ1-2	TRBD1	CSAGTGLYGYTF	TGCAGCGCCGGGACAGGGTTGTATGGCTACACCTTC
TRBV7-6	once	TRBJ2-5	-	CASSLWEDQETQYF	TGTGCCAGCAGCTTATGGGAGGACCAAGAGACCCAGTACTTC
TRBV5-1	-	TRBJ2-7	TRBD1	CASSSDRAPYEQYF	TGCGCCAGCAGCTCGGACAGGGCTCCCTACGAGCAGTACTTC
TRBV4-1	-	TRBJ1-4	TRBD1	CASSYSGGTGDEKLFF	TGCGCCAGCAGCTACTCGGGAGGGACAGGGGATGAAAAACTGTTTTTT
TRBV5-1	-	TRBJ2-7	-	CASSVGGSYEQYF	TGCGCCAGCAGCGTAGGTGGAAGCTACGAGCAGTACTTC
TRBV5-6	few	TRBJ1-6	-	CASSSYNSPLHF	TGTGCCAGCAGCTCCTATAATTCACCCCTCCACTTT
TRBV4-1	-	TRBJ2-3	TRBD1	CASSQDGGQGPTDTQYF	TGCGCCAGCAGCCAAGATGGGGGACAGGGCCCCACAGATACGCAGTATTTT
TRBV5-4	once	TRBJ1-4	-	CANNLSGTAIEKLFF	TGTGCCAACAACCTTTCCGGGACCGCGATTGAAAAACTGTTTTTT
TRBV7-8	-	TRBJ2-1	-	CASSPGRNSYNEQFF	TGTGCCAGCAGCCCCGGACGGAACTCCTACAATGAGCAGTTCTTC
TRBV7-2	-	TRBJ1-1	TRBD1	CASSFAGGGMTEAFF	TGTGCCAGCAGCTTCGCAGGGGGCGGGATGACTGAAGCTTTCTTT
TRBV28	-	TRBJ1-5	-	CASSLFSGGNQPQHF	TGTGCCAGCAGTTTATTTTCAGGGGGCAATCAGCCCCAGCATTTT
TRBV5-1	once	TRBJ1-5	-	CASSEGRMSNQPQHF	TGCGCCAGCAGCGAGGGACGGATGAGCAATCAGCCCCAGCATTTT
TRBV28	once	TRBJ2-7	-	CASSKAVYEQYF	TGTGCCAGCAGCAAGGCGGTCTACGAGCAGTACTTC
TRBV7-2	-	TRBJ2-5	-	CASSPRMTQETQYF	TGTGCCAGCAGCCCCCGGATGACCCAAGAGACCCAGTACTTC
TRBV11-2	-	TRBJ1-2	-	CASSLEYRNYGYTF	TGTGCCAGCAGCTTAGAATACAGAAACTATGGCTACACCTTC
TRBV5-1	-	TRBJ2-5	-	CASSFPDGSVTQYF	TGCGCCAGCAGCTTCCCCGACGGGAGTGTAACCCAGTACTTC
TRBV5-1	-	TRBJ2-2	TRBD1	CASSLVGQGANTGELFF	TGCGCCAGCAGCTTGGTGGGGCAGGGGGCGAACACCGGGGAGCTGTTTTTT
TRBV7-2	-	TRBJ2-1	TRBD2	CASSLSGLATNEQFF	TGTGCCAGCAGCCTTTCGGGACTAGCGACCAATGAGCAGTTCTTC
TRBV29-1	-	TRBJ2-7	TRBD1	CSVATGQGAYEQYF	TGCAGCGTGGCCACCGGACAGGGGGCCTACGAGCAGTACTTC
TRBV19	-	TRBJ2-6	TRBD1	CASSITGQGLSGANVLTF	TGTGCCAGTAGTATAACGGGACAGGGCCTCTCTGGGGCCAACGTCCTGACTTTC
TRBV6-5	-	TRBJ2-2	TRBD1	CASDRGPDTGELFF	TGTGCCAGTGACAGGGGGCCGGACACCGGGGAGCTGTTTTTT
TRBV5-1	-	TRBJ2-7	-	CASSSDNSYEQYF	TGCGCCAGCAGCTCTGACAACTCCTACGAGCAGTACTTC
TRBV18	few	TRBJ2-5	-	CASSEGRETQYF	TGTGCCAGCTCAGAGGGACGGGAGACCCAGTACTTC
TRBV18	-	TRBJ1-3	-	CASSPGRADSGNTIYF	TGTGCCAGCTCACCCGGCAGGGCCGACTCTGGAAACACCATATATTTT
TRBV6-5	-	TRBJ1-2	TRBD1	CASSRTGGNYGYTF	TGTGCCAGCAGTCGGACAGGGGGAAACTATGGCTACACCTTC
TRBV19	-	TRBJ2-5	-	CASSGRRTPSQETQYF	TGTGCCAGTAGTGGGCGGCGGACCCCCTCGCAAGAGACCCAGTACTTC
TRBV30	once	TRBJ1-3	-	CAWSGDTFSGNTIYF	TGTGCCTGGAGTGGGGACACCTTCTCTGGAAACACCATATATTTT
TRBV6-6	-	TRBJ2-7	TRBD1	CASREPGQETYEQYF	TGTGCCAGCAGGGAACCGGGACAGGAGACCTACGAGCAGTACTTC
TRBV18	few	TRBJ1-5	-	CASSPTIPQKDQPQHF	TGTGCCAGCTCACCTACAATACCACAGAAGGATCAGCCCCAGCATTTT
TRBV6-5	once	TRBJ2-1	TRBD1	CASSSTGGTLYNEQFF	TGTGCCAGCAGTTCGACAGGGGGAACACTCTACAATGAGCAGTTCTTC
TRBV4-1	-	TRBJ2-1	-	CASSQAPQTVRNEQFF	TGCGCCAGCAGCCAAGCTCCCCAAACGGTCCGCAATGAGCAGTTCTTC
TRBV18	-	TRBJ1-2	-	CASSPQANYGYTF	TGTGCCAGCTCACCACAAGCTAACTATGGCTACACCTTC
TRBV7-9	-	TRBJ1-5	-	CASSPLGNSNQPQHF	TGTGCCAGCAGCCCCCTTGGGAATAGCAATCAGCCCCAGCATTTT
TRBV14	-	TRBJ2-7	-	CASSQVGLEFATFGQYF	TGTGCCAGCAGCCAAGTGGGGTTAGAATTCGCTACCTTTGGGCAGTACTTC
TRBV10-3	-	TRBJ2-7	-	CASEQDYEQYF	TGTGCCAGCGAACAGGACTACGAGCAGTACTTC
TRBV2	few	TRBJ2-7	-	CASSEGGPGFYEQYF	TGTGCCAGCAGTGAAGGGGGACCGGGGTTCTACGAGCAGTACTTC
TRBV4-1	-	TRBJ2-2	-	CASSQEALVPDTGELFF	TGCGCCAGCAGCCAAGAGGCCTTGGTTCCCGACACCGGGGAGCTGTTTTTT
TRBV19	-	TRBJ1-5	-	CASSTGQLSNQPQHF	TGTGCCAGTAGTACTGGACAGCTTAGCAATCAGCCCCAGCATTTT
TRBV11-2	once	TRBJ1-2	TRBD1	CASSRTGVYGYTF	TGTGCCAGCAGCCGGACAGGGGTGTATGGCTACACCTTC
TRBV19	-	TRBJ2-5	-	CASSLRRELQETQYF	TGTGCCAGTAGTTTACGCAGGGAACTCCAAGAGACCCAGTACTTC
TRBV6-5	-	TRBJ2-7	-	CASSPRVASYEQYF	TGTGCCAGCAGTCCCAGGGTGGCCTCCTACGAGCAGTACTTC
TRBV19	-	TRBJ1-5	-	CASSTGTGNQPQHF	TGTGCCAGTAGTACAGGGACGGGCAATCAGCCCCAGCATTTT
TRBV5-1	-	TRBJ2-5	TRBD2	CASSLVAAGGETQYF	TGCGCCAGCAGCTTGGTAGCAGCGGGGGGAGAGACCCAGTACTTC
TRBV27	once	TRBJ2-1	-	CASRSLGAGYGEQFF	TGTGCCAGCAGGTCGCTCGGGGCGGGGTATGGAGAGCAGTTCTTC
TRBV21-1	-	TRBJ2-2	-	CASSKGGTAKNGELFF	TGTGCCAGCAGCAAGGGCGGGACAGCGAAGAACGGGGAGCTGTTTTTT
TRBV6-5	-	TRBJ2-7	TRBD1	CASRPTGDGEQYF	TGTGCCAGCAGACCGACAGGGGACGGGGAGCAGTACTTC
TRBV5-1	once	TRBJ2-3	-	CASSLSLSGGTDTQYF	TGCGCCAGCAGCTTGTCTTTAAGTGGGGGCACAGATACGCAGTATTTT
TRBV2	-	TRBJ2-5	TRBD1	CASRAPGQGNRGETQYF	TGTGCCAGCAGAGCCCCGGGACAGGGGAATCGTGGAGAGACCCAGTACTTC
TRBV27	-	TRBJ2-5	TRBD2	CASSSPRLAGGETQYF	TGTGCCAGCAGTTCCCCTCGGCTAGCGGGAGGAGAGACCCAGTACTTC
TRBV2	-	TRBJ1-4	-	CASRGGTDREKLFF	TGTGCCAGCAGAGGGGGGACGGATCGTGAAAAACTGTTTTTT
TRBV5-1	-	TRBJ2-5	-	CASSLDRGQETQYF	TGCGCCAGCAGCCTGGACCGGGGGCAAGAGACCCAGTACTTC